This is a list of T cell receptor beta chains from one sample in a study of identical twins. TCRdb reprocessed the 5' RACE reads via MiXCR and lists one record per CDR3 protein. The sample carries 200,000 to 300,000 distinct CDR3 sequences, about 7% recorded once. These same data were also listed under a study on yellow fever vaccine responses in identical twins.

The sequencing input was memory (CD45RO+) T cells sorted from blood. The receptors derive from a woman younger than 30 in good health. The conserved cysteine and the conserved F or W are not part of the CDR3 here.

V gene,CDR3 protein
TRBV6-4,ASSDGVNNEQF
TRBV29-1,SGEGGRNEQF
TRBV11-2,ASSPGQSQTNYGYT
TRBV11-2,ASSRRAGSSYNEQF
TRBV7-8,ASSTGTSGHGTGELF
TRBV10-3,ATGTVYEQY
TRBV5-6,ASSLRELAKNIQY
TRBV10-3,ATGTVAPMNTEAF
TRBV29-1,SVEAKGANYGYT
TRBV5-5,ASSGTLTLGTEAF
TRBV4-1,ASSQDIGGGETQY
TRBV10-1,ASSLEYTSGNTIY
TRBV6-5,ASSYPGTELGGPLH
TRBV20-1,SARVARGGNQPQH
TRBV24-1,ATSDPSTATGELF
TRBV6-4,ASSEHGTTSTDTQY
TRBV20-1,SATRDSRYEQY